This T cell receptor (beta chain) emerged from a study of CXCR3-negative and CXCR3-positive naive CD8 T cells. As concerns this clonotype: The antigen remains undetermined.

Naive CD8+ T lymphocytes were specified as CD45RO-CCR7+CD27+CD95-. The TRB cDNA libraries were prepared by 5' RACE with UMI labels. One entry per CDR3 protein, without DNA, is what TCRdb gives after re-calling the 5' RACE reads. The sample has some 120,000 distinct CDR3 sequences. Study outcomes and limitations: Naive cells with CXCR3 showed TRB CDR3s that were more hydrophobic than those in CXCR3-negative naive cells. Memory, not naive, CXCR3-negative and CXCR3-positive cells differed in TRBV-TRBJ usage. Between one naive subset and the other, surface CD5 was comparable, and TCR strength was inferred from TRB CDR3 properties. Each naive subset displayed comparably high diversity, whereas memory CD8+ cells displayed much lower diversity.

Per germline, CDR1 MNHEY and CDR2 SVGAGI. The CDR3 sequence is 12 residues long. The chain uses TRBV6-5 and TRBJ2-1. The specimen sequenced was naive CXCR3+ CD8+ T cells from blood. Stated subset: CD45RO-CCR7+CD27+CD95- naive CD8+ T cells expressing CXCR3 (TNR3+). The TCR sequence derives from a human donor in good health. Some clones in this sample may be carry-over from other donors' samples. The CDR3 sequence: CASSSDKNEQFF.